This T cell receptor beta chain was recovered during a study of T cell repertoires in cytomegalovirus infection. Study results and caveats: Cumulative frequency of public TCR beta families picked out carriers of CMV plus the relevant HLA.

In its sample, this clonotype was seen a few times. Its antigen is currently unknown. Trimming took 1 base from V and 0 from J, leaving 13 bases between them. Per the germline V gene, CDR1 is SGHVS and CDR2 is FQNEAQ. This CDR3 region has 17 residues. A single record per CDR3 protein comes from TCRdb applying MiXCR to the reads. The table has some 30,000 distinct CDR3 sequences, around 19% seen once. The specimen comprised CD8+ T cells from cultured PBMCs, sampled from culture after CMV antigen stimulation. The chain combines TRBV7-8 with TRBJ2-1, with a possible D match to TRBD1 (5 bases). This TCR was recovered from a human donor in good health (CMV status not recorded). Some clones in this sample may be carry-over from other donors' samples. CDR3 amino acids: CASSLEWGTSSYNEQFF. The CDR3 bases are TGTGCCAGCAGCTTAGAGTGGGGCACGAGCTCCTACAATGAGCAGTTCTTC.